The 21 T cell receptor beta chains in this list originate from one sample, sequenced in a study of blood T cells in healthy people across ages. Combining a sample-barcoded 5' primer with a J-beta primer mix, a second PCR ran for 7 to 11 cycles. TCRdb re-derived calls from the 5' RACE reads in MiXCR, one entry per CDR3 protein. The sample records 500,000 to 550,000 distinct CDR3 sequences, more than 20% being singletons. These same records also appear under a second study, on T cells of mothers and their children.

Sequencing was done on a sample of blood. The receptors originated from a boy younger than 18 in good health.

J is TRBJ1-4 and V is TRBV27, with TRBD1 identical over 8 bases. Unmatched junction bases numbered 2, after V lost 6 bases and J lost 5 bases. This CDR3 has 13 residues. Germline V lookup: CDR1 MNHEY, CDR2 SMNVEV (reference sequence). The CDR3 DNA is TGTGCCAGCAGAGGGACAGGAAATGAAAAACTGTTTTTT. Amino acids: CASRGTGNEKLFF.

The chain carries TRBV6-5 and TRBJ1-2; 9 nucleotides agree with TRBD1. The CDR3 is made up of 14 amino acids. CDR1 is MNHEY, CDR2 SVGAGI, per germline. The V and J ends lost 4 bases and 7 bases, in that order; junction bases with no gene match: 7. The CDR3 is CASSSGQGGPGYTF. The CDR3 bases are TGTGCCAGCAGTTCGGGACAGGGTGGTCCTGGCTACACCTTC.

The sample holds a few counts of this clonotype. This chain joins TRBV9 and TRBJ2-5; D gene uncertain. The CDR3 runs to 12 residues. The germline CDR1 and CDR2 sequences are SGDLS and YYNGEE. V was trimmed by 4 bases and J by 5 bases, leaving 9 bases between them. For the CDR3, the DNA is TGTGCCAGCAGCCCAAGAGACGAGACCCAGTACTTC. It yields the protein CASSPRDETQYF.

V and J are TRBV24-1 and TRBJ1-4, with D hard to call. The V and J ends lost 5 bases and 2 bases respectively, with 5 bases between them. This CDR3 is 13 amino acids long. Germline V gives CDR1 KGHDR, CDR2 SFDVKD. DNA for the CDR3: TGTGCCACCAGTGGGGCGACTAATGAAAAACTGTTTTTT. This translates into CATSGATNEKLFF.

This clonotype was picked up many times. The rearrangement joins TRBV24-1 to TRBJ2-6; a possible D gene is TRBD2 (7 bases). Germline V CDR1 and CDR2: KGHDR, SFDVKD. Trimming removed 0 bases at V and 0 bases at J, with 14 bases between. The CDR3 has 19 residues. CDR3 nucleotide sequence: TGTGCCACCAGTGATTTGCAGCCAGGGGAGGGCTCTGGGGCCAACGTCCTGACTTTC. This encodes CATSDLQPGEGSGANVLTF.

This clonotype came up many times. The rearrangement uses TRBV27 and TRBJ1-6, with D hard to call. CDR1 and CDR2 (germline): MNHEY, SMNVEV (reference sequence). This CDR3 contains 13 residues. The V and J ends lost 4 bases and 4 bases respectively, with 5 bases between them. The CDR3 DNA reads TGTGCCAGCAGTTACAAATATAATTCACCCCTCCACTTT. Translation gives CASSYKYNSPLHF.

In its sample, this clonotype was seen a few times. V gene TRBV4-3 combines with J gene TRBJ2-3; no clear D. Trimming shortened V by 1 base and J by 0 bases, and 8 bases separated the two germline ends. The CDR3 extends over 15 amino acids. Germline CDR1 is LGHNA and CDR2 is YSLEER. The CDR3 nucleotides are TGCGCCAGCAGCCAAGTGAGTGGGAGCACAGATACGCAGTATTTT. This codes for CASSQVSGSTDTQYF.

The J gene is TRBJ1-4, the V gene TRBV25-1; D is unclear. The CDR3 spans 15 residues. Germline CDR1 is MGHDK and CDR2 is SYGVNS. Trimming took off 0 bases at V and 1 base at J, with 6 bases between the two ends. The CDR3 DNA sequence: TGTGCCAGCAGTGAATATATAGGAACTAATGAAAAACTGTTTTTT. Encoded protein: CASSEYIGTNEKLFF.

As for this clonotype: An end of the junction differs from the germline gene, which may be a read error. The V and J genes are TRBV30 and TRBJ1-1; D is undetermined. Germline V gives CDR1 GTSNPN, CDR2 SVGIG (reference sequence). The CDR3 has 12 residues. The CDR3 region is CAWSLSDTEAFF. In DNA, the CDR3 is TGTGCTTGGAGTCTCTCGGACACTGAAGCTTTCTTT.

This clonotype was seen at least ten times. The V gene is TRBV19, the J gene TRBJ2-5; the D is unclear. From germline, CDR1 is LNHDA and CDR2 SQIVND (reference sequence). V was shortened by 4 bases and J by 5 bases, with 17 bases between the two germline ends. There are 15 residues in the CDR3. The CDR3, as DNA: TGTGCCAGTAGTAACGCTGGGGTCAGCCACGAGACCCAGTACTTC. It encodes CASSNAGVSHETQYF. Variable domain in full (rest from reference TRBV19 and TRBJ2-5): DGGITQSPKYLFRKEGQNVTLSCEQNLNHDAMYWYRQDPGQGLRLIYYSQIVNDFQKGDIAEGYSVSREKKESFPLTVTSAQKNPTAFYLCASSNAGVSHETQYFGPGTRLLVL.

The chain is built from TRBV6-5 and TRBJ2-5; D is ambiguous. The end of the DNA is better explained by TRBJ2-7, so the J call may be wrong. Germline V gene sequence: CDR1 MNHEY, CDR2 SVGAGI. The CDR3 contains 13 residues. The CDR3 here is CASSYSKQNEQYF. CDR3 in DNA: TGTGCCAGCAGTTACTCGAAACAGAACGAGCAGTACTTC.

In DNA form, the CDR3 reads TGTGCCAGCACCCCCCGGCCAGGCCTTCAGGCGCAGTATTTT. Translating gives CASTPRPGLQAQYF. The rearrangement uses TRBV28 and TRBJ2-3; the D is unclear. Trimming shortened V by 7 bases and J by 10 bases, and 21 bases separated the two germline ends. This CDR3 has 14 residues. Germline values: CDR1 MDHEN, CDR2 SYDVKM.

This clonotype occurred a few times. The chain is built from TRBV14 and TRBJ2-7; TRBD2 is a possible D gene (5 bases). The CDR3 is 15 residues long. V shed 1 base and J shed 0 bases, with 10 bases lying between them. Germline V gives CDR1 SGHDN, CDR2 FVKESK. CDR3: CASSQVGDNSYEQYF. In DNA form, the CDR3 reads TGTGCCAGCAGCCAAGTGGGAGACAACTCCTACGAGCAGTACTTC.

This clonotype was seen a handful of times. This chain uses TRBV29-1 with TRBJ2-1; D is uncertain. The V and J ends lost 5 bases and 0 bases respectively, with 11 bases between them. CDR1 is SQVTM, CDR2 ANQGSEA, per germline. The CDR3 is made up of 14 amino acids. The CDR3 sequence: CSVSPVLSYNEQFF. The CDR3 bases are TGCAGCGTTAGCCCTGTACTCTCCTACAATGAGCAGTTCTTC.

The chain has TRBV2 and TRBJ1-1, with 7 bases fitting TRBD1. Germline CDR1 is SNHLY and CDR2 is FYNNEI. The V gene end was trimmed by 4 bases and the J gene end by 14 bases; junction bases not matched to a gene: 13. The CDR3 has 13 residues. The CDR3 loop is CASSAPGQNFPFF. For the CDR3, the DNA is TGTGCCAGCAGTGCTCCGGGACAGAATTTCCCCTTCTTT.

The V call is TRBV29-1, the J call TRBJ1-2, with TRBD1 identical over 7 bases. CDR3 length: 12 residues. V shed 4 bases, J shed 6 bases, and the junction held 5 bases outside the gene matches. Germline values: CDR1 SQVTM, CDR2 ANQGSEA. CDR3 in amino acids: CSVGPQGNGYTF. The CDR3 DNA sequence: TGCAGCGTTGGGCCACAGGGGAATGGCTACACCTTC. Full variable domain (missing parts from reference TRBV29-1 and TRBJ1-2): SAVISQKPSRDICQRGTSLTIQCQVDSQVTMMFWYRQQPGQSLTLIATANQGSEATYESGFVIDKFPISRPNLTFSTLTVSNMSPEDSSIYLCSVGPQGNGYTFGSGTRLTVV.

This clonotype was seen repeatedly, ten times or more. V and J are TRBV29-1 and TRBJ2-5; the D gene is possibly TRBD1 (6 bases). Germline V gene lookup returns CDR1 SQVTM and CDR2 ANQGSEA. Trimming shortened V by 3 bases and J by 5 bases, and 13 bases separated the two germline ends. The CDR3 is made up of 13 amino acids. CDR3 nucleotides: TGCAGCGTTGAGCAGGGGTCATTTGAGACCCAGTACTTC. Amino acid sequence: CSVEQGSFETQYF.

This clonotype was picked up a small number of times. At one end the junction does not follow the germline gene, possibly because of a read error. The J gene is TRBJ2-1, the V gene TRBV20-1, with a possible D match to TRBD2 (5 bases). Germline V gene data show CDR1 as DFQATT and CDR2 as SNEGSKA (reference sequence). CDR3 length: 16 residues. As DNA, the CDR3 is TGCAGTGCTAGACCCCCCCTTGCCGCAGACTACACTGAGCAGTTCTTC. This encodes CSARPPLAADYTEQFF.

This chain links TRBV2 with TRBJ1-4; D not certain. This CDR3 has 14 amino acids. The ends were cut back, 7 bases at V and 2 bases at J, with 11 bases in the middle. The germline CDR1 and CDR2 sequences are SNHLY and FYNNEI. CDR3 sequence: CASNWAATNEKLFF. CDR3 DNA: TGTGCCAGCAACTGGGCGGCCACTAATGAAAAACTGTTTTTT.

This clonotype was seen more than once but under ten times. CDR3 nucleotides: TGTGCCAGCAGAACGCACATGAACACTGAAGCTTTCTTT. Translated: CASRTHMNTEAFF. The chain is built from TRBV11-2 and TRBJ1-1; D gene uncertain. Trimming pared 6 bases from V and 0 bases from J, leaving 8 bases between. This CDR3 region has 13 residues. CDR1 SGHAT and CDR2 FQNNGV come from the germline V gene. The complete variable domain, with remaining parts taken from reference TRBV11-2 and TRBJ1-1, reads EAGVAQSPRYKIIEKRQSVAFWCNPISGHATLYWYQQILGQGPKLLIQFQNNGVVDDSQLPKDRFSAERLKGVDSTLKIQPAKLEDSAVYLCASRTHMNTEAFFGQGTRLTVV.

The genes are TRBV6-5 and TRBJ1-6, with D perhaps TRBD1 (5 bases). The CDR3 runs 14 residues. Germline V lookup: CDR1 MNHEY, CDR2 SVGAGI. The ends were cut back, 2 bases at V and 13 bases at J, with 15 bases in the middle. The CDR3 sequence: CASSYRSYGHPLHF. Written as DNA, the CDR3 is TGTGCCAGCAGTTACCGTTCGTACGGACACCCCCTCCACTTT.